The text below deals with one T cell receptor beta chain. These data come from a study of technical replicates of blood from a few donors. TCRdb's copy holds only in-frame clones and misses some; the assay was immunoSEQ multiplex PCR. The sample carries around 97,000 clones, about 96% recorded once. CDR3 length: 16 amino acids. Germline V gives CDR1 MNHEY, CDR2 SMNVEV (reference sequence). Trimming removed 0 bases at V and 3 bases at J, with 12 bases between. V is TRBV27 and J is TRBJ2-4; D may be TRBD2 (5 bases). Sequencing was carried out using T cells isolated from PBMCs. This receptor was obtained from a human donor in good health. The CDR3 reads CASSLSFIAYKNIQYF. CDR3 bases: TGTGCCAGCAGTTTATCCTTTATAGCGTACAAAAACATTCAGTACTTC.